The entry below gives a single T cell receptor beta chain sequence along with its context. This specimen comes from a study of blood T cell repertoires in COVID-19. Background on the study: Samples taken during acute and convalescent COVID-19 were collected in the United States, Italy and Spain. Nucleic acid was either cDNA or gDNA, and it came from T cells, B-cell-depleted T cells, or PBMCs.

How the authors handled the data: From reference gene primer amplification, estimates of nucleated cell counts were derived. TCRdb's table, derived via immunoSEQ multiplex PCR, lists solely in-frame clones and lacks some. That table furnishes V, J and clone size, whereas the DNA furnished D and trimming. This repertoire shows 540,000 or so clones, 70% to 90% found once; its top ten account for around 8%. This CDR3 has 11 residues. Germline values: CDR1 GTSNPN, CDR2 SVGIG (reference sequence). V was cut by 3 bases and J by 8 bases, with 10 bases left in between. The specimen was peripheral blood. This chain uses TRBV30 with TRBJ1-2; TRBD1 might be the D (5 bases). The TCR sequence derives from a woman aged 45-59 years with COVID-19, enrolled during active disease. The CDR3 sequence: CAWRGGEGYTF. The CDR3 region has the DNA TGTGCCTGGAGGGGGGGAGAGGGCTACACCTTC. The full variable domain, with the rest looked up from reference TRBV30 and TRBJ1-2, is SQTIHQWPATLVQPVGSPLSLECTVEGTSNPNLYWYRQAAGRGLQLLFYSVGIGQISSEVPQNLSASRPQDRQFILSSKKLLLSDSGFYLCAWRGGEGYTFGSGTRLTVV.